The entry below describes one T cell receptor beta chain. The antigen is undetermined. Assay used: immunoSEQ multiplex PCR; TCRdb lists only in-frame clones, some missing. The table lists around 600,000 clones, around 95% of them singletons. The data originate from a study of shared clonotypes between healthy human individuals. Whole-study results and caveats: Naive CD4 clonotype sharing across a few donors was around 5%. The four-donor shared clonotypes exceeded non-shared clonotypes in generation probability, with non-shared ones scoring lower.

Terminally differentiated effector memory CD45RA+ cells were excluded by CCR7 positive selection of CD45RO-negative cells. Each sample came from a Caucasian adult donor living in Nashville, Tennessee. CDR1 SGDLS and CDR2 YYNGEE come from the germline V gene. There are 16 residues in the CDR3. Trimming took 3 bases from V and 0 from J; bases not matched to a gene: 4. V and J are TRBV9 and TRBJ2-7; 12 nucleotides align to TRBD2. The sequenced sample consisted of naive CD8+ T cells sorted from blood. The source of this sequence is a woman aged 30 to 39 in good health. In nucleotides, the CDR3 is TGTGCCAGCAGCGAGGGACTAGCGGGCCCCTCCTACGAGCAGTACTTC. Translation: CASSEGLAGPSYEQYF.